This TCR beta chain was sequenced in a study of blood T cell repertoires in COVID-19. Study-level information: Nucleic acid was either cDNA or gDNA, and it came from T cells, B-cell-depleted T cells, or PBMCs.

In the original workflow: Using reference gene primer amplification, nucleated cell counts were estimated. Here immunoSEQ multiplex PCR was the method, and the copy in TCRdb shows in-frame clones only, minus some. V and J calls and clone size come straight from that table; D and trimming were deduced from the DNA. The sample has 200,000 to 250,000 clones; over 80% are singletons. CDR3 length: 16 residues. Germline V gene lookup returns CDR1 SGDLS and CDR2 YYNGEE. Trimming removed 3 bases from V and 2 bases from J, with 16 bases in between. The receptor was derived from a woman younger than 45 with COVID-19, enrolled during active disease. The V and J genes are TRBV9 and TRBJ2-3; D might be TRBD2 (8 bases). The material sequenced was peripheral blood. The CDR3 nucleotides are TGTGCCAGCAGCGGACAGGGACTAGTGGCCACAGATACGCAGTATTTT. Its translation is CASSGQGLVATDTQYF.